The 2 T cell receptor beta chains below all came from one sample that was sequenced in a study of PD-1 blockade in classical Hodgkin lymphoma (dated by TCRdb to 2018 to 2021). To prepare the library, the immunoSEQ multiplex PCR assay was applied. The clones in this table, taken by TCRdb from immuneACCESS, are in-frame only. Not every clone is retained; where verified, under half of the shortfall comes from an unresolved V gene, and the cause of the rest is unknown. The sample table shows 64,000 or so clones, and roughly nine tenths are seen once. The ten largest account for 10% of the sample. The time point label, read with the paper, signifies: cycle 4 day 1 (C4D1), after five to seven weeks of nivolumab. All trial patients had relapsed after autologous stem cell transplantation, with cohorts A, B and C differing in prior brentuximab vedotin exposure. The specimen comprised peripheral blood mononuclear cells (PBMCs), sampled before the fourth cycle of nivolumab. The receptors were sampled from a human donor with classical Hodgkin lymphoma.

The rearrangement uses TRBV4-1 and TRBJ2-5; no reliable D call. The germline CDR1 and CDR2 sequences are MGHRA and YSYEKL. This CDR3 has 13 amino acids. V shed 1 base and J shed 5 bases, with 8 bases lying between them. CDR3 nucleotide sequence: TGCGCCAGCAGCCAAGGGGCCTGGGAGACCCAGTACTTC. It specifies CASSQGAWETQYF.

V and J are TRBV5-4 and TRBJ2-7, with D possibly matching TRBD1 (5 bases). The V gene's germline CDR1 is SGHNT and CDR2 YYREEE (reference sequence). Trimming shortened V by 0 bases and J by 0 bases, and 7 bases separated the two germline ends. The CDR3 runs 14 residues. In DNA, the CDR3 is TGTGCCAGCAGCTTGGAAGACAGCTCCTACGAGCAGTACTTC. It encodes CASSLEDSSYEQYF.